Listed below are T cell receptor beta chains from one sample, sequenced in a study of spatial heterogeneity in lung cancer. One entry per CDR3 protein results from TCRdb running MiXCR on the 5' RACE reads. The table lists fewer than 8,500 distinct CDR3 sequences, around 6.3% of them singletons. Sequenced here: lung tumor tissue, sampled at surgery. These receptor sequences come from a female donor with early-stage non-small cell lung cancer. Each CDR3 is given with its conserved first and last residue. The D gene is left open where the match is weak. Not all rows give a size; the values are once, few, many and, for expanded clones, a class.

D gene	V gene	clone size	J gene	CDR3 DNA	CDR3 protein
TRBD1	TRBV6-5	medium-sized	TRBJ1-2	TGTGCCAGCAGAAGGGGGACAGGGCTCTATGGCTACACCTTC	CASRRGTGLYGYTF
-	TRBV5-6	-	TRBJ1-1	TGTGCCAGCAGCTTATCCGCAGGCCTGGGGACTGAAGCTTTCTTT	CASSLSAGLGTEAFF
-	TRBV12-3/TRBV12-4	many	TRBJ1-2	TGTGCCAGCAGTTTCGGGACCACGAATGGCTACACCTTC	CASSFGTTNGYTF
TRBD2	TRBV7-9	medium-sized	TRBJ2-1	TGTGCCAGCAGCTTCTTAGCGGGAGTAGTTGAGCAGTTCTTC	CASSFLAGVVEQFF
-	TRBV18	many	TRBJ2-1	TGTGCCAGCTCACCACGGGACCGAACCAATGAGCAGTTCTTC	CASSPRDRTNEQFF
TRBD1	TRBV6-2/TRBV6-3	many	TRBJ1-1	TGTGCCAGCGAGTGGGGGGCAGGGGGCACTGAAGCTTTCTTT	CASEWGAGGTEAFF
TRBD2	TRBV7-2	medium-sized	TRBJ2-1	TGTGCCAGCAGCGCGCAGGGCGGGAGGGCTGCTGAGCAGTTCTTC	CASSAQGGRAAEQFF
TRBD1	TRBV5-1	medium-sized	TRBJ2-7	TGCGCCAGCAGCCCAGGACAGGGGTCGAGGGAGCAGTACTTC	CASSPGQGSREQYF
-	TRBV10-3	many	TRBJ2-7	TGTGCCATCAGTGAGTCGTTCTTTCTAACGACAGACTACGAGCAGTACTTC	CAISESFFLTTDYEQYF
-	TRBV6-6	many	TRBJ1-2	TGTGCCAGCAGTCGTGACAGGACCTATGGCTACACCTTC	CASSRDRTYGYTF
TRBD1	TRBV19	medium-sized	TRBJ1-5	TGTGCCAGTAACGAGGACAGGAATCAGCCCCAGCATTTT	CASNEDRNQPQHF
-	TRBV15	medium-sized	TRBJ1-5	TGTGCCACCAGCAGAGATTGGCAGGGGATCTATCAACCCCAGCATTTT	CATSRDWQGIYQPQHF
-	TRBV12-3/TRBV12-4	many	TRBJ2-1	TGTGCCAGCACATTGGCCGGGGGCAATGAGCAGTTCTTC	CASTLAGGNEQFF
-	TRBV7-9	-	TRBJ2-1	TGTGCCAGCAGCTTAGGTTGGGAGGCGGGCTACAATGAGCAGTTCTTC	CASSLGWEAGYNEQFF
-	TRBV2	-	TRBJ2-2	TGTGCCAGCACCCTAGCTAGCGACTCGAGGGGGGAGCTGTTTTTT	CASTLASDSRGELFF
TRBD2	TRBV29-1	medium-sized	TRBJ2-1	TGCAGCGTTGAGTTTTCTAGCGGGAATGGTGAGCAGTTCTTC	CSVEFSSGNGEQFF
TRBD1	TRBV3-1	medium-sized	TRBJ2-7	TGTGCCAGCAGCCCGCGGACAGGGTGGTGGGAGCAGTACTTC	CASSPRTGWWEQYF
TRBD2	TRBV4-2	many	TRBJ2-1	TGTGCCAGCAGCCAAGGGGGACTAGACAAGCCTGAGCAGTTCTTC	CASSQGGLDKPEQFF
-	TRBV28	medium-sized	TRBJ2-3	TGTGCCAGCAGTCCCCCCTACGATACGCAGTATTTT	CASSPPYDTQYF
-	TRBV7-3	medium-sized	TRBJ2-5	TGTGCCAGCAGCTTCGGCTCCCAAGAGACCCAGTACTTC	CASSFGSQETQYF
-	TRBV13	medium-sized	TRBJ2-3	TGTGCCAGCAGCTACAGAGCAACAGGGCGCACAGATACGCAGTATTTT	CASSYRATGRTDTQYF
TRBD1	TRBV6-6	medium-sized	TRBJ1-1	TGTGCCAGCAGTCTAACCGGGACAGCGAACACTGAAGCTTTCTTT	CASSLTGTANTEAFF
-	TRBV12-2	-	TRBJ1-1	TGTGCAAGTCGCCCCAGGGCTGGGGGCCACACTGAAGCTTTCTTT	CASRPRAGGHTEAFF
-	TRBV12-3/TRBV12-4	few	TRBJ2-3	TGTGCCAGCAGTTTAGGCTCAGATACGCAGTATTTT	CASSLGSDTQYF
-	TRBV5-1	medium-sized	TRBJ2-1	TGCGCCAGCAGCCGCATACCCGGACACAATGAGCAGTTCTTC	CASSRIPGHNEQFF
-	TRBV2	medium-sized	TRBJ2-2	TGTGCCAGCAGAGCCTCGGGGGTTAGGGGCACCGGGGAGCTGTTTTTT	CASRASGVRGTGELFF
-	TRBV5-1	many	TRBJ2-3	TGCGCCAGCAGCTTGGGTCGGGGGCACACAGATACGCAGTATTTT	CASSLGRGHTDTQYF
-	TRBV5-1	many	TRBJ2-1	TGCGCCAGCAGCTTGTGGGAGACAGTCTCCTACAATGAGCAGTTCTTC	CASSLWETVSYNEQFF
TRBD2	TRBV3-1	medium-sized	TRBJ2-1	TGTGCCAGCAGACCCGGACTAGCGGGACTCAGTAGCTCCTACAATGAGCAGTTCTTC	CASRPGLAGLSSSYNEQFF
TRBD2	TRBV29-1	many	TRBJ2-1	TGCAGCGTCTCAGCGGGAGGGTACAATGAGCAGTTCTTC	CSVSAGGYNEQFF
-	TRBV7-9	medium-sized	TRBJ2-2	TGTGCCAGCAGCTCCGTCCCCGCCGACACCGGGGAGCTGTTTTTT	CASSSVPADTGELFF
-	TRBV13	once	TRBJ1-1	TGTGCCAGCAGCTACCGCACCGGGGAAGCTTTCTTT	CASSYRTGEAFF